The rows below give T cell receptor beta chains drawn from one sample of a study of identical twins. TCRdb reprocessed the 5' RACE reads with MiXCR, giving one entry per CDR3 protein. The data hold roughly 570,000 distinct CDR3 sequences, with more than 9% observed a single time. These data also formed part of another study, on yellow fever vaccine responses in identical twins.

Sequenced sample: PBMCs. The receptors here all came from a woman younger than 35 in good health. Each CDR3 is given with its conserved first and last residue. Fields, in order: D gene, clone size, V gene, J gene, CDR3 protein, CDR3 DNA. D genes are given only for firm matches. Not all rows give a size; the values are once, few, many and, for expanded clones, a class.

d_call: .; clone_size: .; v_call: TRBV4-1; j_call: TRBJ2-5; cdr3_aa: CASSIGGGGFQETQYF; cdr3_nt: TGCGCCAGCTCTATAGGGGGGGGAGGGTTCCAAGAGACCCAGTACTTC
d_call: TRBD2; clone_size: few; v_call: TRBV11-2; j_call: TRBJ2-2; cdr3_aa: CASSLVRTGASGGNTGELFF; cdr3_nt: TGTGCCAGCAGCTTAGTCAGGACAGGTGCTAGCGGGGGAAACACCGGGGAGCTGTTTTTT
d_call: .; clone_size: .; v_call: TRBV28; j_call: TRBJ1-5; cdr3_aa: CASSLSYREVNQPQHF; cdr3_nt: TGTGCCAGCAGTTTATCTTACAGGGAAGTCAATCAGCCCCAGCATTTT
d_call: .; clone_size: .; v_call: TRBV21-1; j_call: TRBJ2-7; cdr3_aa: CAFRKYRGALTYEQYF; cdr3_nt: TGTGCCTTCAGAAAGTATCGAGGGGCCTTAACCTACGAGCAGTACTTC
d_call: .; clone_size: .; v_call: TRBV5-1; j_call: TRBJ2-2; cdr3_aa: CASSLVSFGLTAGELFF; cdr3_nt: TGCGCCAGCAGCTTGGTTAGTTTCGGGCTAACTGCCGGGGAGCTGTTTTTT
d_call: TRBD2; clone_size: .; v_call: TRBV6-5; j_call: TRBJ2-7; cdr3_aa: CASSYLTSGSPYEQYF; cdr3_nt: TGTGCCAGCAGTTACCTCACTAGCGGGAGCCCCTACGAGCAGTACTTC
d_call: .; clone_size: few; v_call: TRBV28; j_call: TRBJ2-1; cdr3_aa: CASSLPPANEQFF; cdr3_nt: TGTGCCAGCAGTCTTCCCCCCGCCAATGAGCAGTTCTTC
d_call: .; clone_size: many; v_call: TRBV5-1; j_call: TRBJ2-1; cdr3_aa: CASSLAEGGFSYNEQFF; cdr3_nt: TGCGCCAGCAGCTTGGCCGAAGGGGGGTTCTCCTACAATGAGCAGTTCTTC
d_call: .; clone_size: many; v_call: TRBV4-2; j_call: TRBJ2-5; cdr3_aa: CASSQAPFAQETQYF; cdr3_nt: TGTGCCAGCAGCCAAGCCCCCTTTGCGCAAGAGACCCAGTACTTC
d_call: TRBD2; clone_size: few; v_call: TRBV7-2; j_call: TRBJ2-1; cdr3_aa: CASSLKASGGAHEQFF; cdr3_nt: TGTGCCAGCAGCTTAAAGGCTAGCGGGGGGGCGCATGAGCAGTTCTTC
d_call: .; clone_size: .; v_call: TRBV27; j_call: TRBJ2-7; cdr3_aa: CASSPGSKSYEQYF; cdr3_nt: TGTGCCAGCAGCCCCGGGTCCAAATCCTACGAGCAGTACTTC
d_call: .; clone_size: many; v_call: TRBV12-3/TRBV12-4; j_call: TRBJ2-5; cdr3_aa: CASSLSGSGGETQYF; cdr3_nt: TGTGCCAGCAGTTTATCCGGCAGCGGTGGGGAGACCCAGTACTTC
d_call: .; clone_size: .; v_call: TRBV7-2; j_call: TRBJ2-1; cdr3_aa: CASSLDGTPYNEQFF; cdr3_nt: TGTGCCAGCAGCTTAGATGGGACTCCCTACAATGAGCAGTTCTTC
d_call: .; clone_size: .; v_call: TRBV6-4; j_call: TRBJ2-1; cdr3_aa: CASSWGSSSYNEQFF; cdr3_nt: TGTGCCAGCAGTTGGGGGTCCAGCTCCTACAATGAGCAGTTCTTC
d_call: TRBD1; clone_size: many; v_call: TRBV28; j_call: TRBJ2-1; cdr3_aa: CASRTGQGVFEQFF; cdr3_nt: TGTGCCAGCAGGACAGGACAGGGGGTATTTGAGCAGTTCTTC
d_call: .; clone_size: .; v_call: TRBV11-3; j_call: TRBJ2-1; cdr3_aa: CASSLDRWQGGYNEQFF; cdr3_nt: TGTGCCAGCAGCTTAGATCGATGGCAGGGCGGCTACAATGAGCAGTTCTTC
d_call: .; clone_size: many; v_call: TRBV5-1; j_call: TRBJ2-1; cdr3_aa: CASSLAAGSSYNEQFF; cdr3_nt: TGCGCCAGCAGCTTGGCCGCAGGGAGCTCCTACAATGAGCAGTTCTTC
d_call: TRBD1; clone_size: few; v_call: TRBV18; j_call: TRBJ2-7; cdr3_aa: CASSPRTGGSHEQYF; cdr3_nt: TGTGCCAGCTCACCCAGGACAGGGGGCTCCCACGAGCAGTACTTC
d_call: .; clone_size: few; v_call: TRBV6-2/TRBV6-3; j_call: TRBJ2-1; cdr3_aa: CASSWEWMGANEQFF; cdr3_nt: TGTGCCAGCAGTTGGGAGTGGATGGGGGCCAATGAGCAGTTCTTC
d_call: .; clone_size: many; v_call: TRBV6-5; j_call: TRBJ1-2; cdr3_aa: CASSFLTVGVNENGYTF; cdr3_nt: TGTGCCAGCAGTTTCCTAACCGTCGGGGTTAACGAAAATGGCTACACCTTC
d_call: .; clone_size: few; v_call: TRBV3-1; j_call: TRBJ1-1; cdr3_aa: CASSQEIRGPHTEAFF; cdr3_nt: TGTGCCAGCAGCCAAGAGATTCGGGGGCCTCACACTGAAGCTTTCTTT
d_call: TRBD2; clone_size: few; v_call: TRBV30; j_call: TRBJ2-3; cdr3_aa: CAWSGGTSGGPDTQYF; cdr3_nt: TGTGCCTGGAGTGGGGGGACTAGCGGGGGTCCAGATACGCAGTATTTT
d_call: TRBD1; clone_size: .; v_call: TRBV12-3/TRBV12-4; j_call: TRBJ2-7; cdr3_aa: CASKGQGVYEQYF; cdr3_nt: TGTGCCAGCAAGGGACAGGGCGTCTACGAGCAGTACTTC
d_call: .; clone_size: few; v_call: TRBV29-1; j_call: TRBJ2-7; cdr3_aa: CSVEDFPTYEQYF; cdr3_nt: TGCAGCGTTGAAGATTTTCCCACCTACGAGCAGTACTTC
d_call: .; clone_size: many; v_call: TRBV12-3/TRBV12-4; j_call: TRBJ2-1; cdr3_aa: CASTLQGFFPEAFF; cdr3_nt: TGTGCCAGCACCTTACAAGGATTTTTCCCCGAAGCCTTCTTC
d_call: TRBD2; clone_size: .; v_call: TRBV18; j_call: TRBJ2-3; cdr3_aa: CASSAGTRKDTQYF; cdr3_nt: TGTGCCAGCTCAGCCGGGACTAGAAAAGATACGCAGTATTTT
d_call: .; clone_size: .; v_call: TRBV2; j_call: TRBJ2-1; cdr3_aa: CASSEAELAGDNEQFF; cdr3_nt: TGTGCCAGCAGTGAAGCCGAACTAGCTGGCGACAATGAGCAGTTCTTC
d_call: TRBD2; clone_size: few; v_call: TRBV7-8; j_call: TRBJ2-1; cdr3_aa: CASSLERTSGNEQFF; cdr3_nt: TGTGCCAGCAGCTTAGAACGGACTAGCGGTAATGAGCAGTTCTTC
d_call: .; clone_size: many; v_call: TRBV5-1; j_call: TRBJ2-2; cdr3_aa: CASSRQSTNTGELFF; cdr3_nt: TGCGCCAGCAGCCGGCAGAGCACGAACACCGGGGAGCTGTTTTTT
d_call: TRBD1; clone_size: .; v_call: TRBV15; j_call: TRBJ2-5; cdr3_aa: CATSRGTGTGDQETQYF; cdr3_nt: TGTGCCACCAGCAGAGGGACCGGGACAGGGGACCAAGAGACCCAGTACTTC
d_call: .; clone_size: .; v_call: TRBV12-3/TRBV12-4; j_call: TRBJ1-3; cdr3_aa: CASSSGQLALGNTIYF; cdr3_nt: TGTGCCAGCAGTTCCGGACAGCTCGCCTTGGGAAACACCATATATTTT
d_call: TRBD1; clone_size: .; v_call: TRBV7-2; j_call: TRBJ1-6; cdr3_aa: CASSHRQGIFSPLHF; cdr3_nt: TGTGCCAGCAGCCACCGACAGGGGATCTTTTCACCCCTCCACTTT
d_call: TRBD1; clone_size: many; v_call: TRBV10-2; j_call: TRBJ2-7; cdr3_aa: CASSVGTAGYEQYF; cdr3_nt: TGCGCCAGCAGTGTTGGGACAGCCGGTTACGAGCAGTACTTC
d_call: TRBD2; clone_size: .; v_call: TRBV7-7; j_call: TRBJ2-3; cdr3_aa: CASSPFGRGGGSEQYF; cdr3_nt: TGTGCTAGCAGCCCCTTTGGAAGGGGCGGGGGGAGTGAGCAATATTTT
d_call: .; clone_size: .; v_call: TRBV3-1; j_call: TRBJ2-4; cdr3_aa: CASSQDRGRNIQYF; cdr3_nt: TGTGCCAGCAGCCAAGATCGGGGCCGGAACATTCAGTACTTC
d_call: .; clone_size: many; v_call: TRBV6-2/TRBV6-3; j_call: TRBJ2-2; cdr3_aa: CASGLGTGELFF; cdr3_nt: TGTGCCAGCGGACTGGGGACCGGGGAGCTGTTTTTT
d_call: .; clone_size: few; v_call: TRBV30; j_call: TRBJ1-2; cdr3_aa: CAWSPPLNPHF; cdr3_nt: TGTGCCTGGAGTCCTCCTCTTAATCCGCACTTC
d_call: .; clone_size: many; v_call: TRBV6-6; j_call: TRBJ2-7; cdr3_aa: CASRWDNGGEQYF; cdr3_nt: TGTGCCAGCAGGTGGGACAACGGGGGCGAGCAGTACTTC
d_call: .; clone_size: many; v_call: TRBV6-5; j_call: TRBJ2-2; cdr3_aa: CASSYRDTGELFF; cdr3_nt: TGTGCCAGCAGTTACCGGGATACCGGGGAGCTGTTTTTT
d_call: .; clone_size: .; v_call: TRBV4-3; j_call: TRBJ2-3; cdr3_aa: CASSQEYETSTDTQYF; cdr3_nt: TGCGCCAGCAGCCAAGAATATGAGACTAGCACAGATACGCAGTATTTT
d_call: .; clone_size: many; v_call: TRBV3-1; j_call: TRBJ2-3; cdr3_aa: CASRGASTDTQYF; cdr3_nt: TGTGCCAGCCGGGGGGCAAGCACAGATACGCAGTATTTT
d_call: .; clone_size: few; v_call: TRBV7-2; j_call: TRBJ2-7; cdr3_aa: CASSPPRSAEQYF; cdr3_nt: TGTGCCAGCAGCCCCCCCCGTTCTGCCGAGCAGTACTTC
d_call: TRBD2; clone_size: few; v_call: TRBV2; j_call: TRBJ2-4; cdr3_aa: CASRDRGVIQYF; cdr3_nt: TGTGCCAGCAGGGACCGGGGGGTCATTCAGTACTTC
d_call: .; clone_size: .; v_call: TRBV7-2; j_call: TRBJ2-3; cdr3_aa: CASSLDAGDTQYF; cdr3_nt: TGTGCCAGCAGCCTCGACGCGGGGGATACGCAGTATTTT